Below are 31 T cell receptor beta chains sequenced from a single sample in a study of CD8 T cells in ankylosing spondylitis. TCRdb reprocessed the 5' RACE reads via MiXCR and lists one record per CDR3 protein. The sample yields roughly 230,000 distinct CDR3 sequences, over 9.5% seen once. Sequencing input: blood, either unsorted or a sorted T cell fraction (not recorded which). The source of these receptors is a male donor with ankylosing spondylitis or in good health (not recorded which).

This clonotype showed up many times. V and J are TRBV5-5 and TRBJ2-3; possibly TRBD2 for D (7 bases). Germline V gene lookup returns CDR1 SGHKS and CDR2 YYEKEE (reference sequence). CDR3 size: 17 residues. Trimming cost V 4 bases and J 1 base, with 19 bases left between them. CDR3 sequence (DNA): TGTGCCAGCAGCAGGAGGGACACTAGCGTCGGCACAGATACGCAGTATTTT. Encoded protein: CASSRRDTSVGTDTQYF.

V usage is TRBV5-1 and J usage is TRBJ1-1; D perhaps matches TRBD1 (5 bases). The CDR3 is 15 residues long. Between the trimmed V and J ends, which lost 4 bases and 5 bases, there was a span of 18 bases. Germline CDR1 SGHRS, CDR2 YFSETQ. In nucleotides, the CDR3 is TGCGCCAGCAGCGTCCACGGGGGGAGTGAAACTGAAGCTTTCTTT. Amino acid sequence: CASSVHGGSETEAFF.

This clonotype has at least ten counts. V and J are TRBV25-1 and TRBJ2-5; a weak D match, TRBD1 (5 bases). Looked up from germline, CDR1 is MGHDK and CDR2 is SYGVNS. The CDR3 has 15 amino acids. V gave up 1 base and J gave up 2 bases, with 11 bases separating them. Written as DNA, the CDR3 is TGTGCCAGCAGTGAATCGAGACAGATTCAAGAGACCCAGTACTTC. Translating it yields CASSESRQIQETQYF.

This clonotype was detected a few times. The chain joins TRBV5-1 to TRBJ2-5; 7 bases are shared with TRBD1. The CDR3 sequence is 14 residues long. With V trimmed by 0 bases and J by 3 bases, 2 bases remained unmatched. Germline lookup yields CDR1 SGHRS and CDR2 YFSETQ. As DNA, the CDR3 is TGCGCCAGCAGCTTGGCGGGACAGAAAGAGACCCAGTACTTC. This codes for CASSLAGQKETQYF.

Concerning this clonotype: This may arise from a read error, as a much more abundant clone is one base away. The V and J genes are TRBV7-9 and TRBJ2-5, with D unresolved. V was trimmed by 5 bases and J by 4 bases, leaving 14 bases between them. Per the germline V gene, CDR1 is SEHNR and CDR2 is FQNEAQ (reference sequence). CDR3 length: 14 residues. CDR3 DNA sequence: TGTGCCAGCAGCGACCCGACGCGCCGAGAGACCCAGTACTTC. This translates into CASSDPTRRETQYF.

This clonotype was found a few times. The J gene is TRBJ2-3, the V gene TRBV20-1; tentative D call: TRBD1 (5 bases). This CDR3 contains 15 residues. Germline-derived CDR1 and CDR2 are DFQATT and SNEGSKA (reference sequence). V was shortened by 1 base and J by 2 bases, with 13 bases between the two germline ends. The CDR3 loop reads CSARGRAGNTDTQYF. The CDR3 DNA is TGCAGTGCTAGAGGACGGGCAGGGAACACAGATACGCAGTATTTT.

This clonotype was recorded at least ten times. The chain couples TRBV20-1 to TRBJ2-1, with D maybe TRBD1 (5 bases). The CDR3 has 12 residues. Germline CDR1 reads DFQATT; CDR2 reads SNEGSKA (reference sequence). Trimming cost V 6 bases and J 9 bases, with 15 bases left between them. CDR3 nucleotides: TGCAGTGCCTCAGGAAGGGGTCTTGAGCAGTTCTTC. Its protein is CSASGRGLEQFF.

This clonotype was counted ten times or more. The V call is TRBV25-1, the J call TRBJ1-2; 7 bases fit TRBD1. Germline-derived CDR1 and CDR2 are MGHDK and SYGVNS. Trimming cost V 4 bases and J 8 bases; bases outside gene matches: 7. CDR3 length: 13 residues. The CDR3 bases are TGTGCCAGCAGTGCTTCCACAGGGGCGGGCTACACCTTC. Translated, it gives CASSASTGAGYTF.

In this sample, this clonotype turned up many times. The chain carries TRBV5-1 and TRBJ2-2; D may be TRBD1 (5 bases). The germline CDR1 and CDR2 sequences are SGHRS and YFSETQ. Trimming pared 4 bases from V and 2 bases from J, leaving 12 bases between. The CDR3 runs to 15 residues. The CDR3: CASSLGHTNTGELFF. CDR3 bases: TGCGCCAGCAGCCTAGGACACACAAACACCGGGGAGCTGTTTTTT.

Many counts were recorded for this clonotype. This chain joins TRBV29-1 and TRBJ1-1, with D unresolved. V was shortened by 4 bases and J by 7 bases, with 4 bases between the two germline ends. The germline V gene encodes CDR1 SQVTM and CDR2 ANQGSEA. The CDR3 contains 9 residues. CDR3 sequence reads: CSVGSEAFF. In DNA form, the CDR3 reads TGCAGCGTTGGGAGTGAAGCTTTCTTT.

This clonotype was counted ten times or more. The J gene is TRBJ2-3, the V gene TRBV5-1; TRBD1 matches 7 bases. Trimming removed 0 bases from V and 1 base from J; junction bases left unmatched: 2. Germline values: CDR1 SGHRS, CDR2 YFSETQ. The CDR3 totals 15 residues. CDR3 bases: TGCGCCAGCAGCTTGGGGGACAGTCGCACAGATACGCAGTATTTT. This sequence encodes CASSLGDSRTDTQYF.

This clonotype was seen repeatedly, ten times or more. The genes are TRBV10-3 and TRBJ2-6; 12 bases are a match to TRBD1. CDR1 is ENHRY, CDR2 SYGVKD, per germline. Trimming took 4 bases from V and 2 from J; bases not matched to a gene: 9. There are 19 residues in the CDR3. The CDR3 bases are TGTGCCATCAGTGGGAGTGTTGGGACAGGGGGCCCTGGGGCCAACGTCCTGACTTTC. Its protein is CAISGSVGTGGPGANVLTF.

Many counts were recorded for this clonotype. The chain combines TRBV29-1 with TRBJ1-1, with D unclear. The V end lost 7 bases, the J end lost 4 bases, and 16 bases lay between the germline ends. CDR1 is SQVTM, CDR2 ANQGSEA, per germline. The CDR3 contains 13 residues. For the CDR3, the DNA is TGCAGCGCGCGGGGAGGAGCACTCACTGAAGCTTTCTTT. It encodes CSARGGALTEAFF.

This clonotype was recorded at least ten times. The rearrangement uses TRBV5-1 and TRBJ2-3; D could derive from TRBD1 or TRBD2 (5 bases each). V lost 4 bases and J 3 bases, leaving 18 bases between the germline ends. Germline V gene lookup returns CDR1 SGHRS and CDR2 YFSETQ. The CDR3 runs 16 residues. The CDR3 region has the DNA TGCGCCAGCAGCGTGACTTGGGGGAGTGTAACAGATACGCAGTATTTT. Translation: CASSVTWGSVTDTQYF. The full variable domain, with the rest looked up from reference TRBV5-1 and TRBJ2-3, is KAGVTQTPRYLIKTRGQQVTLSCSPISGHRSVSWYQQTPGQGLQFLFEYFSETQRNKGNFPGRFSGRQFSNSRSEMNVSTLELGDSALYLCASSVTWGSVTDTQYFGPGTRLTVL.

The chain combines TRBV5-6 with TRBJ2-2; 12 bases agree with TRBD1. Losses at the gene ends were 2 bases for V and 7 bases for J; bases not matched to a gene: 3. The CDR3 runs 15 residues. Germline values: CDR1 SGHDT, CDR2 YYEEEE. The CDR3 DNA reads as TGTGCCAGCAGCTTCCGGGACAGGGGGCGCGGGGAGCTGTTTTTT. This codes for CASSFRDRGRGELFF.

The sample holds many counts of this clonotype. V usage is TRBV5-1 and J usage is TRBJ1-2; the D gene is possibly TRBD1 (5 bases). The V gene's germline CDR1 is SGHRS and CDR2 YFSETQ. The CDR3 consists of 14 residues. Trimming took off 4 bases at V and 4 bases at J, with 14 bases between the two ends. This CDR3 is CASSAGTRAYGYTF. The CDR3 DNA sequence: TGCGCCAGCAGCGCCGGGACGCGGGCCTATGGCTACACCTTC.

The J gene is TRBJ2-2, the V gene TRBV12-3 or TRBV12-4; the D gene could be TRBD1 or TRBD2 (5 bases each). The CDR3 totals 13 residues. V shed 4 bases and J shed 6 bases, with 9 bases lying between them. CDR3 coding DNA: TGTGCCAGCAGTTGGCAGGGAGCCGGGGAGCTGTTTTTT. Its protein is CASSWQGAGELFF.

The CDR3 bases are TGTGCCAGCAGCTTGGAGACAGGGGGGATACCTGAAGCTTTCTTT. Residues: CASSLETGGIPEAFF. V usage is TRBV5-5 and J usage is TRBJ1-1, with 9 nucleotides matching TRBD1. Germline lookup yields CDR1 SGHKS and CDR2 YYEKEE (reference sequence). CDR3 length: 15 residues. V trimming: 0 bases; J trimming: 6 bases; junction bases outside the gene matches: 6.

This clonotype was recorded at least ten times. The V call is TRBV7-2, the J call TRBJ2-5; either TRBD1 or TRBD2 may fit D (6 bases each). Germline V gene sequence: CDR1 SGHTA, CDR2 FQGNSA. The CDR3 consists of 15 residues. Trimming stripped 1 base from V and 2 bases from J, with 11 bases between. CDR3: CASSLEGGHQETQYF. CDR3 nucleotides: TGTGCCAGCAGCTTAGAGGGGGGTCATCAAGAGACCCAGTACTTC. The whole variable domain, remainder taken from reference TRBV7-2 and TRBJ2-5, is GAGVSQSPSNKVTEKGKDVELRCDPISGHTALYWYRQSLGQGLEFLIYFQGNSAPDKSGLPSDRFSAERTGGSVSTLTIQRTQQEDSAVYLCASSLEGGHQETQYFGPGTRLLVL.

This clonotype was recorded at least ten times. This chain uses TRBV12-3 or TRBV12-4 with TRBJ2-3; 7 nucleotides match TRBD1. This CDR3 has 13 amino acids. With V trimmed by 2 bases and J by 4 bases, 0 bases remained unmatched. CDR3 DNA sequence: TGTGCCAGCAGTTTAACAGGGGCAGATACGCAGTATTTT. This encodes CASSLTGADTQYF.

J is TRBJ2-7 and V is TRBV6-5, with D unclear. V lost 0 bases, J lost 0 bases, and 6 bases lay in between. The CDR3 length is 14 residues. The germline V gene encodes CDR1 MNHEY and CDR2 SVGAGI. As DNA, the CDR3 is TGTGCCAGCAGTTACTCGAGCATCTCCTACGAGCAGTACTTC. Its translation is CASSYSSISYEQYF.

This clonotype was picked up many times. The chain is built from TRBV10-3 and TRBJ1-3; 7 bases map to TRBD1. The V and J ends lost 5 bases and 4 bases, in that order; junction bases with no gene match: 5. The CDR3 runs to 14 residues. Per germline, CDR1 ENHRY and CDR2 SYGVKD. CDR3 sequence: CAISKGAAGNTIYF. The CDR3, as DNA: TGTGCCATCAGTAAGGGGGCGGCCGGAAACACCATATATTTT.

This clonotype was seen many times. The chain is built from TRBV10-3 and TRBJ1-1, with D unresolved. V was shortened by 8 bases and J by 6 bases, with 19 bases between the two germline ends. The CDR3 is 14 amino acids. Germline CDR1 is ENHRY and CDR2 is SYGVKD. The CDR3 region is CAISEELWVAEAFF. The CDR3 DNA reads as TGTGCCATCTCCGAGGAGCTGTGGGTCGCTGAAGCTTTCTTT.

This clonotype was observed many times. The chain recombines TRBV6-1 with TRBJ2-7; tentatively, D is TRBD2 (6 bases). The CDR3 covers 15 residues. Deletions cut 3 bases from V and 2 bases from J, with 14 bases between. Germline CDR1 reads MNHNS; CDR2 reads SASEGT. The CDR3 region has the DNA TGTGCCAGCAGTGATAAAGAGGGAGGCCCCTACGAGCAGTACTTC. Protein: CASSDKEGGPYEQYF.

The chain recombines TRBV5-1 with TRBJ2-7; 8 nucleotides match TRBD2. The J segment lost 5 bases and the V segment lost 1 base, leaving 8 bases of the junction unmatched. Germline lookup yields CDR1 SGHRS and CDR2 YFSETQ. The CDR3 is 15 amino acids. The CDR3 spells CASSLFGGEVNEQYF. The CDR3 region has the DNA TGCGCCAGCAGCTTGTTCGGGGGGGAGGTGAACGAGCAGTACTTC.

This clonotype was observed at least ten times. J is TRBJ2-7 and V is TRBV6-5, with 7 bases that match TRBD1. Germline V gene lookup returns CDR1 MNHEY and CDR2 SVGAGI. This CDR3 contains 15 residues. V lost 4 bases to trimming and J lost 4 bases; unmatched junction nucleotides: 10. CDR3 protein: CASSLTGDPSYEQYF. The CDR3 bases are TGTGCCAGCAGTTTAACAGGGGACCCATCTTACGAGCAGTACTTC.

This clonotype was seen a handful of times. The chain couples TRBV27 to TRBJ2-5; D may be TRBD1 (5 bases). The ends were cut back, 4 bases at V and 5 bases at J, with 11 bases in the middle. CDR1 and CDR2 (germline): MNHEY, SMNVEV (reference sequence). The length of the CDR3 is 13 residues. The CDR3 loop is CASSWGEGETQYF. CDR3 coding DNA: TGTGCCAGCAGTTGGGGCGAAGGGGAGACCCAGTACTTC.

This clonotype was seen many times. The chain is built from TRBV11-2 and TRBJ2-3, with D possibly TRBD1 on 5 matching bases. In germline, CDR1 is SGHAT, CDR2 FQNNGV. The CDR3 is 14 amino acids. V lost 3 bases, J lost 3 bases, and 10 bases lay in between. The CDR3 DNA reads TGTGCCAGCAGCTTCACAGGTTTGACAGATACGCAGTATTTT. This translates into CASSFTGLTDTQYF.

The rearrangement joins TRBV20-1 to TRBJ2-5; the D gene is possibly TRBD2 (6 bases). V dropped 1 base and J dropped 2 bases, with 14 bases sitting between them. The germline gives CDR1 DFQATT, CDR2 SNEGSKA (reference sequence). CDR3 length equals 15 residues. The CDR3 nucleotides are TGCAGTGCTAGAGCCTTTAGCGGCCGACAAGAGACCCAGTACTTC. Protein: CSARAFSGRQETQYF.

The V call is TRBV7-2, the J call TRBJ1-5; TRBD1 matches 8 bases. The CDR3 loop spans 16 amino acids. V trimming: 5 bases; J trimming: 1 base; junction bases outside the gene matches: 7. Germline V gene data show CDR1 as SGHTA and CDR2 as FQGNSA. CDR3 loop: CASSPGGFPSNQPQHF. The CDR3 DNA sequence: TGTGCCAGCAGCCCAGGGGGCTTTCCCAGCAATCAGCCCCAGCATTTT.

In its sample, this clonotype was seen many times. The rearrangement links TRBV6-5 to TRBJ2-7; D possibly corresponds to TRBD2 (5 bases). V was cut by 2 bases and J by 5 bases, with 16 bases left in between. Looked up from germline, CDR1 is MNHEY and CDR2 is SVGAGI. The CDR3 length is 15 residues. CDR3: CASSYGGPRSDEQYF. The CDR3 nucleotides read TGTGCCAGCAGTTACGGCGGGCCGCGGAGTGACGAGCAGTACTTC.